This T cell receptor (beta chain) was documented in a study of beta chain features in type 1 diabetes. Overall study results and limits: Type 1 diabetes patients had moderately but significantly shorter TCRB CDR3s in all four CD4+ subsets. A definitive answer on HLA type influencing TCRB rearrangement was not reached here.

Notes on this clone: The antigen remains unidentified.

Reverse transcription of all isolated RNA meant that expressed TCRB transcripts were sequenced. Repertoires were generated with immunoSEQ multiplex PCR, while TCRdb's copy carries only in-frame clones and drops some. Of approximately 150,000 clones in the sample, roughly 10% were seen once. Trimming took off 0 bases at V and 0 bases at J, with 5 bases between the two ends. Per the germline V gene, CDR1 is LNHNV and CDR2 is YYDKDF (reference sequence). CDR3 size: 14 residues. The sequence came from a man aged 25-45 years with type 1 diabetes. The chain couples TRBV15 to TRBJ1-2; no definite D call. Sequencing was carried out using central memory CD4+ T cells from blood. DNA for the CDR3: TGTGCCACCAGCAGAGATCGGGCTAACTATGGCTACACCTTC. This sequence encodes CATSRDRANYGYTF.